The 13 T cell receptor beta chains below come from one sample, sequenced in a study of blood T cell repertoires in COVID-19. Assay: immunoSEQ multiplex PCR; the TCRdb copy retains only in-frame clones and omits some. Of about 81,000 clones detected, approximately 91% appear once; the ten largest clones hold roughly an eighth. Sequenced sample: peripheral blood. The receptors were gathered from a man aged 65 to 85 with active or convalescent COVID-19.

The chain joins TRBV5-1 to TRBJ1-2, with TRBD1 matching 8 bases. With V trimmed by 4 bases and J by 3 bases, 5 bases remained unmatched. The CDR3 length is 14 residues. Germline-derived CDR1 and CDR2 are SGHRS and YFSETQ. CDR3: CASSQTGVDYGYTF. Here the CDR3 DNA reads TGCGCCAGCAGCCAGACAGGGGTGGACTATGGCTACACCTTC.

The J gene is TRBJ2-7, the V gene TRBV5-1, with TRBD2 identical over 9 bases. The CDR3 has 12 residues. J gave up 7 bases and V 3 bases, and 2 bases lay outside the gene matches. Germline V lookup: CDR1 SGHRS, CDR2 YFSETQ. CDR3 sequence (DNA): TGCGCCAGCAGCTGGCTAGCGGGGGAGCAGTACTTC. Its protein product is CASSWLAGEQYF.

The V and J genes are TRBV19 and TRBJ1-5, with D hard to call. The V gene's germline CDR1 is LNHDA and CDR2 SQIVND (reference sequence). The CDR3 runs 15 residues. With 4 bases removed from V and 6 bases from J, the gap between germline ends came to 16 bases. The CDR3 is CASSTSGMLSQPQHF. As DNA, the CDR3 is TGTGCCAGTAGTACCTCCGGGATGCTCAGTCAGCCCCAGCATTTT.

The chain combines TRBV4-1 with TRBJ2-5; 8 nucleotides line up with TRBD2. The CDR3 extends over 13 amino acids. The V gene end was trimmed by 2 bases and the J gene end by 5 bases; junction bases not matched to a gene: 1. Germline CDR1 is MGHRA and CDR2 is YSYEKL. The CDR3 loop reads CASSQRGGETQYF. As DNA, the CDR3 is TGCGCCAGCAGCCAACGCGGGGGGGAGACCCAGTACTTC.

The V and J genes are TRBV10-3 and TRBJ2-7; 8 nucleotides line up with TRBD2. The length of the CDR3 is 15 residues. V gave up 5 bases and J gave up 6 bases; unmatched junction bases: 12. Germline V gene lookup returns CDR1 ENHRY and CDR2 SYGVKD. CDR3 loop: CAISPGLGGIGEQYF. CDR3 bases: TGTGCCATCAGTCCGGGACTAGGAGGTATCGGCGAGCAGTACTTC.

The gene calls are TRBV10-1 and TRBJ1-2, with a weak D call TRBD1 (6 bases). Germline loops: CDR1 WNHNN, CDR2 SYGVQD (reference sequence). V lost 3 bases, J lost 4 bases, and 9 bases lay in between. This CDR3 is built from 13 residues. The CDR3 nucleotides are TGCGCCAGCAGTGAAGGGGGAAGCTATGGCTACACCTTC. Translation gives CASSEGGSYGYTF.

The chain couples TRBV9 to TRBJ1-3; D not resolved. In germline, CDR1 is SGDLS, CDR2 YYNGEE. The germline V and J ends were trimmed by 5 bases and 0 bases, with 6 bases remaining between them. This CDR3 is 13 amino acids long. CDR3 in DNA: TGTGCCAGCAGGCGGAACTCTGGAAACACCATATATTTT. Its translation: CASRRNSGNTIYF.

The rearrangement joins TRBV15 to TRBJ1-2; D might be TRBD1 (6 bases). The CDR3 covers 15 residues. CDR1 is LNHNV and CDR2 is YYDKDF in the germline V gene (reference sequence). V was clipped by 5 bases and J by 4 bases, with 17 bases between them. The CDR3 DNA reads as TGTGCCACCAGCCCCGGGGGGGGCCTACTCTATGGCTACACCTTC. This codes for CATSPGGGLLYGYTF.

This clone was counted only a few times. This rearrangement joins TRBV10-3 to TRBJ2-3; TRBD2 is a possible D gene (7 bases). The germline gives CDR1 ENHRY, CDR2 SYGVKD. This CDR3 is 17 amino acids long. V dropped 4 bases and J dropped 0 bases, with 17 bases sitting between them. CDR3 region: CAISAYGGRGSTDTQYF. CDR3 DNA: TGTGCCATCAGTGCCTACGGGGGGCGGGGCAGCACAGATACGCAGTATTTT.

CDR3 sequence reads: CASSQAGTGRFYGYTF. The CDR3 DNA sequence: TGTGCCAGCAGCCAAGCAGGGACAGGGAGATTCTATGGCTACACCTTC. The J gene is TRBJ1-2, the V gene TRBV4-2, with 9 bases aligning to TRBD1. J was trimmed by 4 bases and V by 1 base; bases with no gene match: 7. The germline CDR1 and CDR2 sequences are LGHNA and YNFKEQ. This CDR3 is 16 amino acids long.

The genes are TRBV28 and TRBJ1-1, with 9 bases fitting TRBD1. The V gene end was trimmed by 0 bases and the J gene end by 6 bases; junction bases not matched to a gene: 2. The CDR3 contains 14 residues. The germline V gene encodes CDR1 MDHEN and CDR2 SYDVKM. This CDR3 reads CASSLWTGGAEAFF. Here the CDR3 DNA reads TGTGCCAGCAGTTTATGGACAGGGGGAGCTGAAGCTTTCTTT.

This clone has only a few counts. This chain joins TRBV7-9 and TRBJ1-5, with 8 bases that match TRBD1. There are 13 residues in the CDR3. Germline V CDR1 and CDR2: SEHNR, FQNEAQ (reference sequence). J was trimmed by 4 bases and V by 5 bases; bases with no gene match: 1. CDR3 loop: CASSRQGNQPQHF. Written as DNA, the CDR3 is TGTGCCAGCAGCCGACAGGGGAATCAGCCCCAGCATTTT.

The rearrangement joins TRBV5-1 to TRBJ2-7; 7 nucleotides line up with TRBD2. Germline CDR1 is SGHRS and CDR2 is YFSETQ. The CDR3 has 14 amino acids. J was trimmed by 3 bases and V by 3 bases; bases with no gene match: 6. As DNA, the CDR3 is TGCGCCAGCAGCTCGGAAGGGGACTACTACGAGCAGTACTTC. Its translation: CASSSEGDYYEQYF.